Described below is a single T cell receptor beta chain sequence and its context. The antigen remains unidentified. The germline V and J ends were trimmed by 2 bases and 3 bases, with 11 bases remaining between them. Germline V gene sequence: CDR1 SEHNR, CDR2 FQNEAQ (reference sequence). The CDR3 is 15 amino acids. TCRdb passed the 5' RACE reads through MiXCR, listing each CDR3 protein once. The sample consists of 500,000 to 550,000 distinct CDR3 sequences, approximately 20% of them appearing once. These data come from a study of identical twins. Broader study findings: In monozygotic twins, models underestimated the sharing of out-of-frame TCR alpha.

This sample also appeared in a second study, on yellow fever vaccine responses in identical twins.

The sequence was obtained from a woman under 30 in good health. The chain recombines TRBV7-9 with TRBJ2-1; D is possibly TRBD2 (6 bases). The material sequenced was CD4+ T cells sorted from blood. Here the CDR3 reads CASSLLDGGYNEQFF. The DNA of the CDR3 is TGTGCCAGCAGCTTATTGGACGGGGGCTACAATGAGCAGTTCTTC.